This TCR beta chain was sequenced during a study of post-analysis software for immune sequencing data (dated by TCRdb to between 2015 and 2016). Broadly, across the study: The recorded disease courses included relapsing-remitting, secondary progressive and progressive-relapsing multiple sclerosis, and some patients had no subtype annotation. The multiple sclerosis patient repertoires were compared with about a dozen previously published healthy control repertoires from donors aged roughly 6 to 27 years. A subset of samples was prepared in parallel using single-end sample barcoding, then pooled and co-amplified after Illumina adapter ligation.

A note on this clonotype: Its antigen remains unidentified. No clone much larger than this one lies a single base away; base qualities are absent.

Broad study findings and their caveats: The control group was slightly older than the multiple sclerosis patient group. Significantly higher frequencies in patients than in controls were found for several TRBV segments, including TRBV5-6, TRBV5-1 and TRBV20-1. Normalized Chao1 diversity was significantly lower in multiple sclerosis patients than controls, suggesting substantial peripheral T-cell clonal expansion. Direct clustering with F measure revealed strong co-clustering of samples prepared in the same batch, which led to a batch-effect correction.

According to the germline V gene (reference sequence), CDR1 reads DFQATT and CDR2 reads SNEGSKA. Deletion took 0 bases off V and 3 bases off J, with a span of 17 bases between the germline ends. Spanning cysteine to phenylalanine, the CDR3 consists of 16 amino acids. Solely the CDR3 DNA is kept, with 48 bases framed from the first base. Library creation used PCR. TCRdb names Illumina HiSeq 2500 as the instrument used. To reduce PCR and sequencing biases, unique molecular identifiers were built into the TCR beta cDNA libraries. Some 500,000 cDNA molecules were obtained for every 1 to 10 million input T cells, so each molecule roughly corresponded to one T cell. The patient libraries were prepared and sequenced using the same protocol as the earlier healthy control dataset. Within a given batch, samples were prepared together, multiplexed and sequenced on the same HiSeq lane. The study's processing was this. Raw barcoded reads were processed with MIGEC, and single-read molecular identifier groups were discarded before consensus assembly and CDR3 extraction. VDJtools was used for post-analysis of the clonotype tables, with diversity normalized by down-sampling every dataset to the smallest sample size. To correct batch-related cross-sample contamination, repertoire overlap clustering matched CDR3 amino acid sequences but not nucleotide sequences. The public sequencing data were trimmed at Q25 with fastp and processed into clonotypes with MiXCR by TCRdb, which kept only in-frame beta chains. Rows with a matching CDR3 protein are joined into one entry that keeps the most common DNA and genes. TCRdb's processing, not the study's, gives the V and J calls here. Recorded for this sample are fewer than 550,000 distinct CDR3 sequences; approximately 34% of them occurred a single time. The top ten hold less than 6% of the sample.

TCR beta repertoires were profiled from peripheral blood of 10 to 15 young patients with multiple sclerosis to demonstrate the VDJtools post-analysis software. Multiple sclerosis patients were children and adolescents aged roughly 6 to 17 years. This TCR derives from a girl aged 2 to 17 with multiple sclerosis. The sequenced sample was blood. The chain is encoded by TRBV20-1 joined to TRBJ2-5, and possibly TRBD2, on 5 matching bases. The CDR3 corresponds to CSARDPWTGYEETQYF. The nucleotides read TGCAGTGCTAGAGACCCGTGGACTGGGTATGAAGAGACCCAGTACTTC.